These 7 T cell receptor beta chains were sequenced from one sample in a study of beta chain features in type 1 diabetes. Since all of the isolated RNA was reverse transcribed, expressed TCRB transcripts were what got sequenced. Profiling relied on immunoSEQ multiplex PCR, and the TCRdb table lists in-frame clones only, not all of them. The profile shows 130,000 or so clones, about 9.2% of them singletons. Sequencing was performed on central memory CD4+ T cells from blood. The receptor set was obtained from a young man in good health.

The CDR3 protein is CASSWRPPGETQYF. Here the CDR3 DNA reads TGTGCCAGCAGCTGGCGACCTCCGGGAGAGACCCAGTACTTC. The chain combines TRBV5-4 with TRBJ2-5; D not resolved. CDR1 and CDR2 from the germline V gene are SGHNT and YYREEE (reference sequence). V lost 3 bases to trimming and J lost 4 bases, with 13 bases between them. The CDR3 loop spans 14 amino acids.

A few counts support this clone. The chain uses TRBV28 and TRBJ1-2; D not resolved. The V end lost 3 bases, the J end lost 8 bases, and 16 bases lay between the germline ends. This CDR3 is 14 amino acids long. Germline V gives CDR1 MDHEN, CDR2 SYDVKM. The CDR3 DNA reads as TGTGCCAGCAGTTTGAGGTCAGTGAGGCGAGGCTACACCTTC. Translating gives CASSLRSVRRGYTF.

This clone turned up a few times. This CDR3 reads CASTNRAGNSPLHF. The CDR3 DNA reads as TGTGCCAGCACCAACCGGGCGGGGAATTCACCCCTCCACTTT. The chain uses TRBV28 and TRBJ1-6, with D uncertain. The CDR3 is made up of 14 amino acids. Germline assignment: CDR1 MDHEN and CDR2 SYDVKM. The V and J ends lost 7 bases and 7 bases respectively, with 14 bases between them.

A remark on this clone: A read error may account for a junction end that differs from germline. The chain has TRBV27 and TRBJ2-2; D gene unclear. This CDR3 is built from 12 residues. Germline V gives CDR1 MNHEY, CDR2 SMNVEV (reference sequence). Here the CDR3 reads CTSSPYDGELFF. DNA of the CDR3: TGTACCAGCAGTCCCTACGACGGGGAGCTGTTTTTT.

This clone has a count of ten or more. The chain uses TRBV27 and TRBJ2-1; 8 nucleotides match TRBD1. Germline V gene sequence: CDR1 MNHEY, CDR2 SMNVEV (reference sequence). Unmatched junction bases numbered 15, after V lost 10 bases and J lost 7 bases. This CDR3 contains 15 residues. The CDR3 nucleotides read TGTGCCACCATGAGATCCGGGACAGGCCGTAATGAGCAGTTCTTC. Translated, it gives CATMRSGTGRNEQFF.

In this sample, this clone turned up many times. The chain has TRBV30 and TRBJ1-2; TRBD1 might be the D (5 bases). CDR3 size: 15 residues. V lost 3 bases and J lost 6, with 20 bases in between. Germline V gives CDR1 GTSNPN, CDR2 SVGIG (reference sequence). The CDR3 is CAWSPLGTRADGYTF. The CDR3 DNA reads TGTGCCTGGAGCCCCCTGGGGACTCGGGCCGATGGCTACACCTTC.

This chain joins TRBV14 and TRBJ2-7; D is unresolved. This CDR3 region has 14 residues. Trimming left V 0 bases short and J 3 bases short, with 9 bases between. Germline V CDR1 and CDR2: SGHDN, FVKESK. CDR3 residues: CASSQEWALYEQYF. CDR3 DNA sequence: TGTGCCAGCAGCCAAGAATGGGCCCTCTACGAGCAGTACTTC.